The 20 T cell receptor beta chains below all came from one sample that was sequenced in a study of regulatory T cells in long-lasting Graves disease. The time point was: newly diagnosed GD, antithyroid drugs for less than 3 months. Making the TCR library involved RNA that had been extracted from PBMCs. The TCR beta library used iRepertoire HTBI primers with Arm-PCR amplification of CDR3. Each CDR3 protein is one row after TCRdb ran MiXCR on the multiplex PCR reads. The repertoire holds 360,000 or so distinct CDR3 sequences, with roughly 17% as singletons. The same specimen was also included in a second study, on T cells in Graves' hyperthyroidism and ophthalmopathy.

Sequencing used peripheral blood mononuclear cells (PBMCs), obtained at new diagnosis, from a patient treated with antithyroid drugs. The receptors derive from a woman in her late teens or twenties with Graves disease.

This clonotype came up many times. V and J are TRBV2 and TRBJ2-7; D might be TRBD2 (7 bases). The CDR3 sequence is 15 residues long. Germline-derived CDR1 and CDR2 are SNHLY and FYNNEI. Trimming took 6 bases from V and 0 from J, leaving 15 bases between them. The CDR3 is CASSNREGISYEQYF. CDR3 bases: TGTGCCAGCAGCAACAGGGAGGGAATCTCCTACGAGCAGTACTTC.

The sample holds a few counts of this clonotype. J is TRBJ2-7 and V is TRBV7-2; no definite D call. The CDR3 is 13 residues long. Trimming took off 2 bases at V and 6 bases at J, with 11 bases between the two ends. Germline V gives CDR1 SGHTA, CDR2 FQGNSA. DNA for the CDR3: TGTGCCAGCAGCTTAATCAGTGGTAGCGAGCAGTACTTC. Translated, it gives CASSLISGSEQYF.

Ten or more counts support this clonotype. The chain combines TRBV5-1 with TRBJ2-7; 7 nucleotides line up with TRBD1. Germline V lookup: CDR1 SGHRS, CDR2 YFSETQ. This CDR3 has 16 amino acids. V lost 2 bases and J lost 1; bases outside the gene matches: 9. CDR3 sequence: CASSFGPGTESYEQYF. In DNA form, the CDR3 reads TGCGCCAGCAGCTTTGGCCCCGGGACAGAATCCTACGAGCAGTACTTC.

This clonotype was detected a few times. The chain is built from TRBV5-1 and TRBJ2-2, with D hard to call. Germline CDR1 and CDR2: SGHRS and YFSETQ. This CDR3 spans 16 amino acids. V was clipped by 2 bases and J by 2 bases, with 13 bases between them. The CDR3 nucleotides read TGCGCCAGCAGCTTCGGTCTTAAACCCAACACCGGGGAGCTGTTTTTT. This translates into CASSFGLKPNTGELFF. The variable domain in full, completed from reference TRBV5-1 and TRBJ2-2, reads KAGVTQTPRYLIKTRGQQVTLSCSPISGHRSVSWYQQTPGQGLQFLFEYFSETQRNKGNFPGRFSGRQFSNSRSEMNVSTLELGDSALYLCASSFGLKPNTGELFFGEGSRLTVL.

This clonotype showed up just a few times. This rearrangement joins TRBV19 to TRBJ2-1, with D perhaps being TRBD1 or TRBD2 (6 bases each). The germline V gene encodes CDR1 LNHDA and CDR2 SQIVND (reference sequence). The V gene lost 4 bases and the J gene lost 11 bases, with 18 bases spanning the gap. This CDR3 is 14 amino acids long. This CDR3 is CASSTGPGANQQFF. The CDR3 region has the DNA TGTGCCAGTAGTACCGGACCGGGGGCTAATCAGCAGTTCTTC.

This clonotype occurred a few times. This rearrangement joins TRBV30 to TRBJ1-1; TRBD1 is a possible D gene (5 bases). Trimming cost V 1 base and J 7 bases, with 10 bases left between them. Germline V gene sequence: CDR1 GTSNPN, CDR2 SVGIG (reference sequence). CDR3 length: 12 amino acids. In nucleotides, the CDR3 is TGTGCCTGGAGTGGTATAGGGGTTGAAGCTTTCTTT. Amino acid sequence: CAWSGIGVEAFF.

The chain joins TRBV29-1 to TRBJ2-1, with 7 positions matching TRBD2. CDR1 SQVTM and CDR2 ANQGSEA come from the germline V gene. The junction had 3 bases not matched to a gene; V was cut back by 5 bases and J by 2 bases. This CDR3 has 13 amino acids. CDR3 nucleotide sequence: TGCAGCGTTAGAGGGAGGGCCTACAATGAGCAGTTCTTC. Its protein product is CSVRGRAYNEQFF.

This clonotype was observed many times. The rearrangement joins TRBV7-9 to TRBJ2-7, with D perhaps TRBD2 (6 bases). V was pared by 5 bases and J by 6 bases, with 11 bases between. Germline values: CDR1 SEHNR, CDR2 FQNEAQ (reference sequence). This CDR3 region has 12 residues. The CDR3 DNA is TGTGCCAGCAGCCCCCTCGGGGGCGAGCAGTACTTC. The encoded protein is CASSPLGGEQYF.

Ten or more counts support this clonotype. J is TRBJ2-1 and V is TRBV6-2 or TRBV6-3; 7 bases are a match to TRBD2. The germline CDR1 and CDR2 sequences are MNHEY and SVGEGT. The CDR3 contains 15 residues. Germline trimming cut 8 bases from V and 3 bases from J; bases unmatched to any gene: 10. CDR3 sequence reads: CASAPGLADYNEQFF. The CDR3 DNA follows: TGTGCCAGCGCCCCAGGGCTAGCGGACTACAATGAGCAGTTCTTC.

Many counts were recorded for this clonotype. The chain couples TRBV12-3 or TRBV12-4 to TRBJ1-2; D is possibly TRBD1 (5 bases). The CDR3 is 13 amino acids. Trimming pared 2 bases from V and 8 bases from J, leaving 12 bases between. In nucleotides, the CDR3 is TGTGCCAGCAGTTTAAGGGGCGCGTCGGGCTACACCTTC. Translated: CASSLRGASGYTF.

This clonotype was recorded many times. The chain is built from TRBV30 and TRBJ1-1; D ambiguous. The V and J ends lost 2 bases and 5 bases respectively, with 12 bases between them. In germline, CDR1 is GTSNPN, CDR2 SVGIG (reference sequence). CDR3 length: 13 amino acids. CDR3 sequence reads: CAWSHSTMTEAFF. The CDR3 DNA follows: TGTGCCTGGAGTCACTCGACAATGACTGAAGCTTTCTTT.

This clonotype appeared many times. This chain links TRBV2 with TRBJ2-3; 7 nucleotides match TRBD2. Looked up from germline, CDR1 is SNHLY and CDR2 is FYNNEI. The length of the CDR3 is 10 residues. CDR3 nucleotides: TGTGCTGGGGGGGAAGATACGCAGTATTTT. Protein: CAGGEDTQYF.

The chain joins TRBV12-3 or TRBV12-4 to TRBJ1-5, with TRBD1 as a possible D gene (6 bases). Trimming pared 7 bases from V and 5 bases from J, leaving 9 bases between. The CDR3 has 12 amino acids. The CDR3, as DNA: TGTGCCAGCAAGGCAGGGGATCAGCCCCAGCATTTT. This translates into CASKAGDQPQHF.

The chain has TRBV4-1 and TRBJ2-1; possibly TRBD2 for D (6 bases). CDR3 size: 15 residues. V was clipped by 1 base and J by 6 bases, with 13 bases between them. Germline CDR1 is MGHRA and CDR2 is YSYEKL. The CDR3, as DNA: TGCGCCAGCAGCCAAGGCGTGTCTAGCGTCAATGAGCAGTTCTTC. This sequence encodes CASSQGVSSVNEQFF.

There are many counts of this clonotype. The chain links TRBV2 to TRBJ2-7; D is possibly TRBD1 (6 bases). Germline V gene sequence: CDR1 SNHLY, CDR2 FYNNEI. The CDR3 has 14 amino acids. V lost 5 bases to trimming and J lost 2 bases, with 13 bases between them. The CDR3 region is CASSPRTAAYEQYF. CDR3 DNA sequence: TGTGCCAGCAGTCCCCGGACAGCCGCCTACGAGCAGTACTTC.

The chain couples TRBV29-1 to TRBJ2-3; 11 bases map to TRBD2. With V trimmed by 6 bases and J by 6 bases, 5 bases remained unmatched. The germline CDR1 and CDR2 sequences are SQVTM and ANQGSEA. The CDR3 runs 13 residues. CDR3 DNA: TGCAGCGTGACAGGACTAGCGGGCGATACGCAGTATTTT. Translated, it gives CSVTGLAGDTQYF.

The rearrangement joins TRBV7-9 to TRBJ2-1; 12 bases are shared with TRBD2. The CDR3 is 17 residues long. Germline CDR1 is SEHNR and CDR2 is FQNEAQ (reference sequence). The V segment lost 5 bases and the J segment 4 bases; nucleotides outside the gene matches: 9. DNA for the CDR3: TGTGCCAGCAGCACCTCTAGCGGGAGGGCCCTTTACAATGAGCAGTTCTTC. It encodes CASSTSSGRALYNEQFF.

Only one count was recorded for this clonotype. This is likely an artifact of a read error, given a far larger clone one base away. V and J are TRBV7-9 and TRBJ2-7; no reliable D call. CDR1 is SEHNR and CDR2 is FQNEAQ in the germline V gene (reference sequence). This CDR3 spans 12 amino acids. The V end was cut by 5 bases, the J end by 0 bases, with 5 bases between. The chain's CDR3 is CASSRPSYEQYF. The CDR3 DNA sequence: TGTGCCAGCAGCCGCCCCTCCTACGAGCAGTACTTC.

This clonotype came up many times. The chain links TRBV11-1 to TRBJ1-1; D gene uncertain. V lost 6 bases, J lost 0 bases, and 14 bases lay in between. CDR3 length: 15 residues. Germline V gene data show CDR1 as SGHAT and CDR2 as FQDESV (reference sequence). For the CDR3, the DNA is TGTGCCAGCAGTCGGACGCCCAGGATGAACACTGAAGCTTTCTTT. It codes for CASSRTPRMNTEAFF.

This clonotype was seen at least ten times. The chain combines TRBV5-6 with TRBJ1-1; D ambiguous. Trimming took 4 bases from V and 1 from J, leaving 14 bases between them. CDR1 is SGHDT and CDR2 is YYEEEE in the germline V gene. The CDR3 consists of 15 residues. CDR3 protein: CASSPLGPTNTEAFF. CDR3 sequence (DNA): TGTGCCAGCAGCCCCCTAGGGCCTACGAACACTGAAGCTTTCTTT.